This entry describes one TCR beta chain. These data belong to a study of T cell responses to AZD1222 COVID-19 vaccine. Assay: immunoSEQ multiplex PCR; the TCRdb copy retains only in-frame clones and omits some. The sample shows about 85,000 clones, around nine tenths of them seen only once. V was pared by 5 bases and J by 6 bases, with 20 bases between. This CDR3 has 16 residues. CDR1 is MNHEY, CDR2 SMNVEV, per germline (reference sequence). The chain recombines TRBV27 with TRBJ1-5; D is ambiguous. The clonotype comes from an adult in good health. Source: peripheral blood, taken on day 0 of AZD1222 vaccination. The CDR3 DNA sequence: TGTGCCAGCAGTGTGGTTGGTAAGGGTATTTTTCAGCCCCAGCATTTT. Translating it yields CASSVVGKGIFQPQHF.